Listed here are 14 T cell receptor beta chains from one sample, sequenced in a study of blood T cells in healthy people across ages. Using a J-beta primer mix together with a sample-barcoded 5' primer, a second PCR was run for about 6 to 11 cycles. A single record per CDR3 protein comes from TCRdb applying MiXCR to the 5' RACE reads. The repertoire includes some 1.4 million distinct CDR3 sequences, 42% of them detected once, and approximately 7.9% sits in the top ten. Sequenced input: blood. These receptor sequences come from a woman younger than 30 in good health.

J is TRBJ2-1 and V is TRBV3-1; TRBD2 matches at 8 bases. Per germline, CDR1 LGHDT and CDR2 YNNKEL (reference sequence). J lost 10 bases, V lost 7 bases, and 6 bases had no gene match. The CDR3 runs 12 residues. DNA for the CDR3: TGTGCCAGCAACCTTAGGACTAGCGAGCAGTTCTTC. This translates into CASNLRTSEQFF.

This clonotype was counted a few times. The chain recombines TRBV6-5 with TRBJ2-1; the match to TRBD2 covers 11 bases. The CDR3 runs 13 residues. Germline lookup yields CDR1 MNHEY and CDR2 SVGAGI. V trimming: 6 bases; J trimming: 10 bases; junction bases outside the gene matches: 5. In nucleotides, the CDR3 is TGTGCCAGCAGGACTAGCGGGATCCGGGAGCAGTTCTTC. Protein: CASRTSGIREQFF.

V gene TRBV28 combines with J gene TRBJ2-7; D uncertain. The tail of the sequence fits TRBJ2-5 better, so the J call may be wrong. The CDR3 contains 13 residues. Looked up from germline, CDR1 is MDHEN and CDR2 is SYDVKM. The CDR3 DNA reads TGTGCCAGCAGGGGTCAAGTGGGGAAGACCCAGTACTTC. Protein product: CASRGQVGKTQYF.

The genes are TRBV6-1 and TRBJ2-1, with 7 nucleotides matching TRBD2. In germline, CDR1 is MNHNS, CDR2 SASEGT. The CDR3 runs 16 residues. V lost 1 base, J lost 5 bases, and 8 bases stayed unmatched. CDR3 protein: CASSEGTAGKHNEQFF. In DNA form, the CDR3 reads TGTGCCAGCAGTGAAGGAACAGCGGGAAAACACAATGAGCAGTTCTTC.

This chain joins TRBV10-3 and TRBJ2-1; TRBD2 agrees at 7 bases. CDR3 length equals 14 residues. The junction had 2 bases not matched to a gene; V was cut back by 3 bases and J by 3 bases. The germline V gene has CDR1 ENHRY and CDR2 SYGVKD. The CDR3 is CAISDGGGYNEQFF. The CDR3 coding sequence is TGTGCCATCAGTGATGGGGGGGGCTACAATGAGCAGTTCTTC.

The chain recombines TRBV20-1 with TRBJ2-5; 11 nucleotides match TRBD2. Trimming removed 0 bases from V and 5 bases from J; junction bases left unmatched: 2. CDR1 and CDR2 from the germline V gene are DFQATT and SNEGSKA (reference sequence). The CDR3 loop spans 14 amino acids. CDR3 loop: CSARDPSGGETQYF. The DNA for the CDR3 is TGCAGTGCTAGAGATCCTAGCGGGGGGGAGACCCAGTACTTC.

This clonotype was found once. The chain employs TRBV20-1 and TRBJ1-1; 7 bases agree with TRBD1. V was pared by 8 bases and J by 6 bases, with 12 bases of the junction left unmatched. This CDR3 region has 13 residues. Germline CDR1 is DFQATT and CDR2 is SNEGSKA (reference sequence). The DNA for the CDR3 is TGCAGTACTACCCCACGGACAGGACCTGAAGCTTTCTTT. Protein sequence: CSTTPRTGPEAFF.

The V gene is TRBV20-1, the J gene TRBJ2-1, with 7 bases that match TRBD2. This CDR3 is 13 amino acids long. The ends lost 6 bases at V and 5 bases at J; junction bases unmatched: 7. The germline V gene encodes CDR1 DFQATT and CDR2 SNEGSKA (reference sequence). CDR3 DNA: TGCAGTGCATCGGGGGGATCTAACAATGAGCAGTTCTTC. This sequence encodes CSASGGSNNEQFF.

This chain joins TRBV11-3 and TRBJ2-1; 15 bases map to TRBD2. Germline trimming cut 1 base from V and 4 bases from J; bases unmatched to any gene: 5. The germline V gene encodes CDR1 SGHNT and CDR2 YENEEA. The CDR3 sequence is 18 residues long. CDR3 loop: CASSLGWTSGGDYNEQFF. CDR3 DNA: TGTGCCAGCAGCTTAGGGTGGACTAGCGGGGGGGATTACAATGAGCAGTTCTTC.

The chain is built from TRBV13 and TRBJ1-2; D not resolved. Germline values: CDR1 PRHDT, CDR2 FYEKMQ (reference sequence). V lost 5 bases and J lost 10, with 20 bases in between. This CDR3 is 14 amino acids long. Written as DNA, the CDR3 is TGTGCCAGCAGCGCATTCGAACATCGGACGGACTACACCTTC. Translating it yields CASSAFEHRTDYTF. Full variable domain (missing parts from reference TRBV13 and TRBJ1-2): AAGVIQSPRHLIKEKRETATLKCYPIPRHDTVYWYQQGPGQDPQFLISFYEKMQSDKGSIPDRFSAQQFSDYHSELNMSSLELGDSALYFCASSAFEHRTDYTFGSGTRLTVV.

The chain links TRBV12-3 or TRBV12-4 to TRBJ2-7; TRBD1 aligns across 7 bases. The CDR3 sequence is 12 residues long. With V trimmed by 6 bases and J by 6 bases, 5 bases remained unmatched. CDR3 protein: CASRGTVLEQYF. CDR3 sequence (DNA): TGTGCCAGCAGGGGGACAGTACTCGAGCAGTACTTC.

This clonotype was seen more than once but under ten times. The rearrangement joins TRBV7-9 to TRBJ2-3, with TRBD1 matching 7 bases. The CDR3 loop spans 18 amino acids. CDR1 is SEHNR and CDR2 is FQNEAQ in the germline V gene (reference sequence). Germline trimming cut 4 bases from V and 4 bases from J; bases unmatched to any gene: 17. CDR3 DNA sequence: TGTGCCAGCAGCTCGCCTCTCATAACAGGGGTAGAGGCAGATACGCAGTATTTT. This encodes CASSSPLITGVEADTQYF.

The CDR3 protein is CASSIPGTDNEQFF. The DNA for the CDR3 is TGTGCCAGCAGCATTCCTGGGACAGACAATGAGCAGTTCTTC. This chain uses TRBV21-1 with TRBJ2-1; the table calls TRBD1, which could not be checked here. TRBV21-1 is a documented pseudogene. CDR3 length: 14 residues.

Here the CDR3 DNA reads TGTGCCAGCAGTTTTCCCCTTCACCGCGGACAGGTCCTACGCTCCTACAATGAGCAGTTCTTC. Translation gives CASSFPLHRGQVLRSYNEQFF. J is TRBJ2-1 and V is TRBV6-2 or TRBV6-3; 7 bases map to TRBD1. The V gene end was trimmed by 4 bases and the J gene end by 0 bases; junction bases not matched to a gene: 21. The CDR3 spans 21 residues. Germline assignment: CDR1 MNHEY and CDR2 SVGEGT.